Listed below are T cell receptor beta chains from one sample, sequenced in a study of blood T cells in healthy people across ages. TCRdb analysed the 5' RACE reads with MiXCR anew, one entry per CDR3 protein. This sample has about 1.5 million distinct CDR3 sequences, with 42% found just once. Sequenced material: blood. The receptors here all came from a woman aged 18-29 years in good health. The CDR3 runs from the conserved cysteine through the conserved F or W. A D gene is named only where the DNA matches it firmly. The size field is filled for only some rows; it gives once, few, many or a size class.

TRBV7-2	-	-	TRBJ2-7	CASSDGGPLGGQYF	TGTGCCAGCAGCGACGGGGGGCCCCTAGGCGGGCAGTACTTC
TRBV20-1	-	-	TRBJ2-7	CSARDERRYEQYF	TGCAGTGCTAGAGACGAACGCCGCTACGAGCAGTACTTC
TRBV6-1	few	TRBD2	TRBJ2-3	CASMPSGSTDTQYF	TGTGCCAGCATGCCTAGCGGAAGCACAGATACGCAGTATTTT
TRBV6-5	-	-	TRBJ2-7	CASSYSIRAAEQYF	TGTGCCAGCAGTTACTCGATCAGGGCTGCCGAGCAGTACTTC
TRBV20-1	-	-	TRBJ2-1	CSARGGFSYNEQFF	TGCAGTGCTAGAGGAGGTTTCTCCTACAATGAGCAGTTCTTC
TRBV11-2	once	TRBD1	TRBJ1-5	CASSLGTGARQPQHF	TGTGCCAGCAGCTTAGGGACAGGGGCGAGGCAGCCCCAGCATTTT
TRBV3-1	-	TRBD2	TRBJ2-7	CASSSRGSGRYEQYF	TGTGCCAGCAGCTCCCGGGGTAGCGGGCGTTACGAGCAGTACTTC
TRBV18	-	TRBD1	TRBJ2-5	CASSPRGQGKTQYF	TGTGCCAGCTCACCAAGGGGACAGGGGAAGACCCAGTACTTC
TRBV2	-	TRBD1	TRBJ1-4	CASITGGTGKLFF	TGTGCCAGCATAACAGGGGGAACTGGAAAACTGTTTTTT
TRBV20-1	-	TRBD1	TRBJ2-3	CSARDHDRDTDTQYF	TGCAGTGCTAGAGATCACGACAGGGACACAGATACGCAGTATTTT
TRBV27	few	-	TRBJ2-5	CASSLQGRRVQETQYF	TGTGCCAGCAGTTTACAGGGTAGGCGGGTTCAAGAGACCCAGTACTTC
TRBV20-1	few	TRBD1	TRBJ2-4	CSARGTGRNIQYF	TGCAGTGCTAGAGGGACAGGGAGAAACATTCAGTACTTC
TRBV3-1	many	-	TRBJ2-7	CASSQNYEQYF	TGTGCCAGCAGCCAGAACTACGAGCAGTACTTC
TRBV2	-	TRBD2	TRBJ2-1	CACRPLTSGGARNEQFF	TGTGCCTGCAGGCCCCTGACTAGCGGGGGGGCAAGGAATGAGCAGTTCTTC
TRBV4-2	-	-	TRBJ1-2	CASSQGVGSNYGYTF	TGTGCCAGCAGCCAAGGAGTGGGGTCTAACTATGGCTACACCTTC
TRBV5-1	few	-	TRBJ1-5	CASSHSGQFNQPQHF	TGCGCCAGCAGCCACTCTGGACAGTTCAATCAGCCCCAGCATTTT
TRBV20-1	-	-	TRBJ1-5	CSARETGSYQPQHF	TGCAGTGCTAGAGAGACCGGGTCTTATCAGCCCCAGCATTTT
TRBV12-3/TRBV12-4	-	-	TRBJ1-6	CASTDKTDYRSPLHF	TGTGCCAGCACCGACAAGACGGACTATCGTTCACCCCTCCACTTT
TRBV21-1	few	-	TRBJ2-3	CASGTNFTDTQYF	TGTGCCAGCGGGACCAACTTCACAGATACGCAGTATTTT
TRBV6-6	-	-	TRBJ2-7	CASSYDSLYEQYF	TGTGCCAGCAGTTACGACTCCCTCTACGAGCAGTACTTC
TRBV12-3/TRBV12-4	-	TRBD1	TRBJ1-1	CASTREDRANTEAFF	TGTGCCAGCACCAGGGAGGACAGGGCGAACACTGAAGCTTTCTTT
TRBV6-1	-	-	TRBJ2-7	CASSEAAGARRYF	TGTGCCAGCAGTGAAGCTGCCGGGGCAAGGAGGTACTTC
TRBV27	once	TRBD2	TRBJ2-1	CASWREAIRGNEQFF	TGTGCCAGTTGGCGGGAGGCAATCCGGGGCAATGAGCAGTTCTTC
TRBV20-1	few	-	TRBJ1-5	CSAIQDRNQPQHF	TGCAGTGCTATCCAGGACCGAAATCAGCCCCAGCATTTT
TRBV10-3	-	-	TRBJ1-5	CAISDRQPDQPQHF	TGTGCCATCAGTGACCGGCAGCCGGATCAGCCCCAGCATTTT
TRBV12-3/TRBV12-4	-	-	TRBJ2-1	CASRGGGYNEQFF	TGTGCCAGCAGAGGGGGGGGGTACAATGAGCAGTTCTTC
TRBV12-3/TRBV12-4	few	TRBD2	TRBJ2-5	CASSFSAGGQETQYF	TGTGCCAGCAGTTTTTCGGCGGGAGGGCAAGAGACCCAGTACTTC
TRBV27	-	-	TRBJ2-7	CASSLGPKTYEQYF	TGTGCCAGCAGTTTGGGTCCGAAAACCTATGAGCAGTACTTC
TRBV7-9	-	-	TRBJ2-1	CASSWTPDSTYEQFF	TGTGCCAGCAGCTGGACACCAGACAGTACCTACGAGCAGTTCTTC
TRBV14	-	-	TRBJ1-2	CASTQSGLTNYGYTF	TGTGCCAGCACCCAGTCCGGCCTAACTAACTATGGCTACACCTTC
TRBV11-2	few	-	TRBJ2-1	CASSFSQNNEQFF	TGTGCCAGCAGCTTTTCCCAAAACAATGAGCAGTTCTTC
TRBV10-1	-	-	TRBJ2-7	CASIGGGHYEQYF	TGCGCCAGCATCGGCGGAGGGCACTACGAGCAGTACTTC
TRBV5-1	few	TRBD2	TRBJ2-5	CASSPNAGGPGETQYF	TGCGCCAGCAGCCCAAACGCGGGGGGGCCGGGAGAGACCCAGTACTTC
TRBV5-1	few	-	TRBJ1-1	CASSQSGVTEAFF	TGCGCCAGCAGCCAATCGGGGGTTACTGAAGCTTTCTTT
TRBV20-1	-	TRBD1	TRBJ2-7	CSARELDRGLYEQYF	TGCAGTGCTAGAGAACTGGACAGGGGGCTCTACGAGCAGTACTTC
TRBV4-1	-	-	TRBJ1-2	CASSQGQCGYTF	TGCGCCAGCAGCCAAGGGCAGTGTGGCTACACCTTC
TRBV6-6	few	-	TRBJ2-7	CASSWAPGLTSYEQYF	TGTGCCAGCAGTTGGGCTCCGGGACTCACCTCCTACGAGCAGTACTTC
TRBV4-1	-	-	TRBJ2-3	CASSQDPWASTDTQYF	TGCGCCAGCAGCCAAGATCCGTGGGCCTCCACAGATACGCAGTATTTT
TRBV20-1	-	-	TRBJ1-2	CSAGWGRENYGYTF	TGCAGTGCTGGGTGGGGCAGGGAAAACTATGGCTACACCTTC
TRBV7-2	-	-	TRBJ2-3	CASSRTFLTDTQYF	TGTGCCAGCAGCCGGACTTTCCTCACAGATACGCAGTATTTT
TRBV5-1	few	-	TRBJ1-1	CASSLVDPNTEAFF	TGCGCCAGCAGCTTGGTGGACCCGAACACTGAAGCTTTCTTT
TRBV15	-	TRBD2	TRBJ2-1	CATSRSTSGYNEQFF	TGTGCCACCAGCAGATCCACTAGCGGGTACAATGAGCAGTTCTTC
TRBV4-1	-	TRBD2	TRBJ2-7	CASRDPSGLGYEQYF	TGCGCCAGCAGGGATCCTAGCGGGTTAGGCTACGAGCAGTACTTC
TRBV20-1	few	TRBD2	TRBJ2-1	CSARLSGEYNEQFF	TGCAGTGCTAGACTTAGCGGGGAGTACAATGAGCAGTTCTTC